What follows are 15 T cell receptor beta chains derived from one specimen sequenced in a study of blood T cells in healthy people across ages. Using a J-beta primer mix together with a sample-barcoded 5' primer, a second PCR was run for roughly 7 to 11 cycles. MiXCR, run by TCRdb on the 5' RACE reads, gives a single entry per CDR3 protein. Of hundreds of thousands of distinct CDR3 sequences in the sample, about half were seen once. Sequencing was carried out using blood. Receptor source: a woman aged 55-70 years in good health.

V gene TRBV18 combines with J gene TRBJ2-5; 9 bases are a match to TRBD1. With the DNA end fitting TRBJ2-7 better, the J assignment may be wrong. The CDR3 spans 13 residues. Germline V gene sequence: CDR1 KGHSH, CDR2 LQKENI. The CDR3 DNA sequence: TGTGCCAGCTTTCCTACAGGGGGCTGCGAGCAGTACTTC. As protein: CASFPTGGCEQYF.

DNA for the CDR3: TGTGCCAGCAGTTTATGGGGGGGCCGCACAGATACGCAGTATTTT. It codes for CASSLWGGRTDTQYF. The chain uses TRBV12-3 or TRBV12-4 and TRBJ2-3; tentative D call: TRBD2 (7 bases). The V and J ends lost 2 bases and 1 base respectively, with 10 bases between them. The CDR3 is 15 amino acids.

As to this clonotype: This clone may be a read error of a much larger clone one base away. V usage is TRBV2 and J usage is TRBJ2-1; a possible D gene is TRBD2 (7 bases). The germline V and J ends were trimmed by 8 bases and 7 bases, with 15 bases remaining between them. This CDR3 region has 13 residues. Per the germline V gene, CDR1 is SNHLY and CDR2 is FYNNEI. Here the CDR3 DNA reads TGTGCCAGCGAGGGGGGGGGATCGAATGAGCAGTTCTTC. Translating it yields CASEGGGSNEQFF.

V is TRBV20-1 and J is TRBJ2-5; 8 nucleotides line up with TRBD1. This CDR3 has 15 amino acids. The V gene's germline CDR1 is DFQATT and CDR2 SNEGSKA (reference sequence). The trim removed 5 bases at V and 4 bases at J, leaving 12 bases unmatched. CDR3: CSALDRAGAPETQYF. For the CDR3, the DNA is TGCAGTGCTCTGGACAGGGCAGGGGCCCCAGAGACCCAGTACTTC.

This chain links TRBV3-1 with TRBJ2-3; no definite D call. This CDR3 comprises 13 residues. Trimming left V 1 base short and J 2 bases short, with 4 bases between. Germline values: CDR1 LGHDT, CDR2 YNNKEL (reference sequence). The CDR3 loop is CASSQANTDTQYF. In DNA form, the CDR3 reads TGTGCCAGCAGCCAAGCCAACACAGATACGCAGTATTTT.

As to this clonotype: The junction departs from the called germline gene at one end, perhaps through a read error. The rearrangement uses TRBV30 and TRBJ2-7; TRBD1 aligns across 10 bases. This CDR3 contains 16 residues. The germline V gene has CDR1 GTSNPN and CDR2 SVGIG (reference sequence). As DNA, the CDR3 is TGTGCCTGGAGCGCCCGCCGGGACAGGGGATCCTCCGAGCAGTACTTC. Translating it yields CAWSARRDRGSSEQYF.

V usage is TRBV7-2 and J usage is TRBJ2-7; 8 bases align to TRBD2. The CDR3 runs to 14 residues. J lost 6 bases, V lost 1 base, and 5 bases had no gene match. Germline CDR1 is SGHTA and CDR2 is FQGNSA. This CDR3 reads CASSLVSGSGEQYF. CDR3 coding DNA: TGTGCCAGCAGCTTAGTAAGCGGGAGTGGCGAGCAGTACTTC.

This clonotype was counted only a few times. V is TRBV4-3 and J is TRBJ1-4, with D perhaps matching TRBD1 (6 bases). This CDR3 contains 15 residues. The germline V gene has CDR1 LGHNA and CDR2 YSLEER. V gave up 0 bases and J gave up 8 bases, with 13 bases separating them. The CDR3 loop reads CASSQETGSREKLFF. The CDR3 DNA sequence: TGCGCCAGCAGCCAAGAGACAGGAAGCCGGGAAAAACTGTTTTTT.

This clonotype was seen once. The CDR3 DNA reads as TGTGCCAGCAGCCCTCTGGCAGGGGTCTATGGCTACACCTTC. Its translation is CASSPLAGVYGYTF. The rearrangement uses TRBV7-9 and TRBJ1-2, with a weak D call TRBD1 (6 bases). The germline CDR1 and CDR2 sequences are SEHNR and FQNEAQ (reference sequence). The CDR3 is made up of 14 amino acids. Trimming removed 5 bases from V and 4 bases from J, with 14 bases in between.

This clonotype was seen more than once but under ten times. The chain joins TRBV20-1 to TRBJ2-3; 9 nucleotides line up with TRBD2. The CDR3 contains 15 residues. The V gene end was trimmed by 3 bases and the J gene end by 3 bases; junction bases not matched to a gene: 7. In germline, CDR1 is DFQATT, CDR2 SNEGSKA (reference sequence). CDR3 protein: CSASRREGRTDTQYF. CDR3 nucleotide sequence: TGCAGTGCTAGTAGGCGGGAGGGAAGGACAGATACGCAGTATTTT.

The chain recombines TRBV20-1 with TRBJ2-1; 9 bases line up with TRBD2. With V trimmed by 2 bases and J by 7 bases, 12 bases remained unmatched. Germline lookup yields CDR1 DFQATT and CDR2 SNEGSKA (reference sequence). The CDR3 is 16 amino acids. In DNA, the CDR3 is TGCAGTGCTAGACCCACTTGCGGGAGGGGGAGAAATGAGCAGTTCTTC. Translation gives CSARPTCGRGRNEQFF.

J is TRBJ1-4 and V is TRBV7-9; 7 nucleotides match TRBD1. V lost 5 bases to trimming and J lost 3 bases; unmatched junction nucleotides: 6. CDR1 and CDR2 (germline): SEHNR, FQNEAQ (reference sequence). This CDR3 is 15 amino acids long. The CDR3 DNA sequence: TGTGCCAGCAGCCTTACAGGGGTGTCTAATGAAAAACTGTTTTTT. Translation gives CASSLTGVSNEKLFF.

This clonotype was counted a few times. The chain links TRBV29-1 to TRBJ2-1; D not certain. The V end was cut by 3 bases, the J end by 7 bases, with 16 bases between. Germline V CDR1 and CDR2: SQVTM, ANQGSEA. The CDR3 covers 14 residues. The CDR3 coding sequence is TGCAGCGTTGATAAGTCTAGTATTGTAAATGAGCAGTTCTTC. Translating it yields CSVDKSSIVNEQFF.

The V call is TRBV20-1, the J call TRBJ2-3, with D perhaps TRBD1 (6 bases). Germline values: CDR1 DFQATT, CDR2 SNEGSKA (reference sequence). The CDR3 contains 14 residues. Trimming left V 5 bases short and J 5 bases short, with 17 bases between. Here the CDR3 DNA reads TGCAGTGCTCCCCAATGGGGGCAGGGAGATACGCAGTATTTT. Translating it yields CSAPQWGQGDTQYF.

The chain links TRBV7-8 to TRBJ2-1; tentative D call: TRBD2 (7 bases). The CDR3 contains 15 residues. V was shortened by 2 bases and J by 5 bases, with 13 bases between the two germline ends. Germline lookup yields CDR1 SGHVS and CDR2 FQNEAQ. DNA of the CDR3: TGTGCCAGCAGCTTACGGGGGGCGACGGACAATGAGCAGTTCTTC. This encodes CASSLRGATDNEQFF.